This note documents a single T cell receptor beta chain sequence. This CDR3 comprises 17 residues. Trimming at V came to 4 bases and at J to 5 bases, leaving 13 bases not matched to a gene. Germline V gene lookup returns CDR1 LGHNA and CDR2 YSLEER. Assay used: immunoSEQ multiplex PCR; TCRdb lists only in-frame clones, some missing. This sample has under 200,000 clones, with approximately 83% found just once. The source of the sample is a study of blood T cell repertoires in COVID-19. Study-level information: Collection of acute and convalescent COVID-19 samples took place in the United States, Italy and Spain. PBMCs, B-cell-depleted T cells, or T cells provided the cDNA or gDNA that made up the material.

The TCR was taken from a woman aged 55-75 years with acute or convalescent COVID-19. The sample taken for sequencing was peripheral blood. The chain has TRBV4-3 and TRBJ2-7, with 11 bases aligning to TRBD1. For the CDR3, the DNA is TGCGCCAGCAGCCCCAGAATGGGGACAGGGGGGGCTCACGAGCAGTACTTC. Its protein product is CASSPRMGTGGAHEQYF.